This paragraph reports one T cell receptor beta chain. As yet, its antigen is unknown. The data were taken from a study of post-analysis software for immune sequencing data. Background on the study: Included courses were relapsing-remitting and secondary progressive multiple sclerosis; progressive-relapsing multiple sclerosis was also included. Study-wide results and caveats: There was significantly lower normalized Chao1 diversity in multiple sclerosis patients than in controls. Samples from a shared batch, those prepared together, strongly co-clustered by F measure.

TCR beta libraries were prepared from cDNA with unique molecular identifiers. TCRdb reprocessed the PCR reads with MiXCR, giving one entry per CDR3 protein. The top ten hold 4.9% of the sample, which has roughly 800,000 distinct CDR3 sequences, around 45% seen once. The source is a girl aged 10 to 17 with multiple sclerosis. The sequenced material came from blood.

CDR3 sequence (DNA): TGTGCCAGCAGCTTAGAGCCCGGGCCTATTCAGTACTTC. This sequence encodes CASSLEPGPIQYF. The chain combines TRBV7-9 with TRBJ2-4, with D unresolved. Germline lookup yields CDR1 SEHNR and CDR2 FQNEAQ (reference sequence). The CDR3 has 13 residues. Trimming took off 1 base at V and 10 bases at J, with 11 bases between the two ends.